This T cell receptor beta chain originates from a study of CD8 T cells in Susac syndrome. Study summary: At blood draw, Susac syndrome patients were therapy-naive, on corticosteroids, or on intravenous immunoglobulin alone.

Germline trimming cut 4 bases from V and 7 bases from J; bases unmatched to any gene: 10. The CDR3 loop spans 14 amino acids. Germline CDR1 and CDR2: SQVTM and ANQGSEA. The table lists this clonotype with a count of one. RNA, at roughly 0.45 to 1 ug, was reverse transcribed with random hexamers. TCRdb used MiXCR to reprocess the immunoSEQ multiplex PCR reads, holding one entry per CDR3 protein. In the table there are about 160,000 distinct CDR3 sequences, around 95% of which are singletons. The V gene is TRBV29-1, the J gene TRBJ1-5; 7 bases fit TRBD1. The sequence derives from a human donor with Susac syndrome. The sample consisted of CD4+ T cells from PBMCs. For the CDR3, the DNA is TGCAGCGTTGGTACAGGGGACGGTGTGCAGCCCCAGCATTTT. Protein product: CSVGTGDGVQPQHF.